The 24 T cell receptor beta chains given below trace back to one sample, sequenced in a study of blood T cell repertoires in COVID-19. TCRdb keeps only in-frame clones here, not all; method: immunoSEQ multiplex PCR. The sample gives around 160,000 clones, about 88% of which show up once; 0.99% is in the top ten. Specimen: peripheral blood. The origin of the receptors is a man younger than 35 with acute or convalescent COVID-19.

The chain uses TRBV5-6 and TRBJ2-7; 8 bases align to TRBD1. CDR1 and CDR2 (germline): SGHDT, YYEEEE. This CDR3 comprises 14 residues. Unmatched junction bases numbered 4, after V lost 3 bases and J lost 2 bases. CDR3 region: CASSWGQAPYEQYV. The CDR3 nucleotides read TGTGCCAGCAGCTGGGGACAGGCTCCCTACGAGCAGTACGTC.

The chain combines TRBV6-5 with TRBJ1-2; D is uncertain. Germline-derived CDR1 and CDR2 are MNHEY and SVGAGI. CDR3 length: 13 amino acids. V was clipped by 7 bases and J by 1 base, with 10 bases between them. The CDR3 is CASTLGSNYGYTF. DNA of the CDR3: TGTGCCAGCACTCTAGGGAGTAACTATGGCTACACCTTC.

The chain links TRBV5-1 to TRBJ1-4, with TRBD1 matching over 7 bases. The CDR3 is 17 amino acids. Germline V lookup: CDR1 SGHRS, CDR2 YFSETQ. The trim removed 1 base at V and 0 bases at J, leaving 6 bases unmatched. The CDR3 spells CASSLTGAYATNEKLFF. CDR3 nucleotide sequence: TGCGCCAGCAGCTTGACAGGGGCCTATGCAACTAATGAAAAACTGTTTTTT.

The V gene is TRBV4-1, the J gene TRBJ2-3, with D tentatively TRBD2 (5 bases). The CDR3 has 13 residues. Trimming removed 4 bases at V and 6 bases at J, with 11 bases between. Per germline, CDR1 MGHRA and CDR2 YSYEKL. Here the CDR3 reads CASSPNTGDTQYF. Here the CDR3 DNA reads TGCGCCAGCAGCCCCAACACGGGGGATACGCAGTATTTT.

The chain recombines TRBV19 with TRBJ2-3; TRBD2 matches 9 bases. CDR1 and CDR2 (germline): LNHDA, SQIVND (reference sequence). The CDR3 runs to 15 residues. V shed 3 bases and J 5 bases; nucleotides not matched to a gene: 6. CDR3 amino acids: CASSMGGGAEDTQYF. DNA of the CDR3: TGTGCCAGTAGTATGGGCGGGGGGGCCGAAGATACGCAGTATTTT.

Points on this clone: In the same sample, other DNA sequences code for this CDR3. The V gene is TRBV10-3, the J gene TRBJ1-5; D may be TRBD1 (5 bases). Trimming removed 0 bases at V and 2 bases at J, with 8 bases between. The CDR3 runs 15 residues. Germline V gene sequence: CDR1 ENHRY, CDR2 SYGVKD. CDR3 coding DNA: TGTGCCATCAGTGAGTCGGGAGGGGGCAATCAGCCCCAGCATTTT. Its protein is CAISESGGGNQPQHF.

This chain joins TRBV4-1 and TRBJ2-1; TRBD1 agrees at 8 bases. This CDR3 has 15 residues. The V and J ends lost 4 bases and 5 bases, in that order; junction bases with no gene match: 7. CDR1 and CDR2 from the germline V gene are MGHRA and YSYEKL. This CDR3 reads CASSPGDRSHNEQFF. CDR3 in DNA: TGCGCCAGCAGCCCGGGGGACAGGTCCCACAATGAGCAGTTCTTC.

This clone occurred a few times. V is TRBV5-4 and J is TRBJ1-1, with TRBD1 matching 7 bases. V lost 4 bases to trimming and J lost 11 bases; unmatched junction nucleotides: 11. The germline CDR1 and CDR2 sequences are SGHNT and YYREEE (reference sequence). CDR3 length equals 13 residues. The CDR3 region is CASSNPKGQRAFF. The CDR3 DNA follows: TGTGCCAGCAGCAATCCAAAGGGACAGAGGGCTTTCTTT.

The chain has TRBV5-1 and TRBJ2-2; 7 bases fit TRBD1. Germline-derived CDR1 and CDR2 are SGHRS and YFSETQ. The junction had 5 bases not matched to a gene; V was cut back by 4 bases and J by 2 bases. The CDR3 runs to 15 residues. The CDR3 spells CASSRRTGNTGELFF. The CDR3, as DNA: TGCGCCAGCAGCAGGAGGACAGGCAACACCGGGGAGCTGTTTTTT.

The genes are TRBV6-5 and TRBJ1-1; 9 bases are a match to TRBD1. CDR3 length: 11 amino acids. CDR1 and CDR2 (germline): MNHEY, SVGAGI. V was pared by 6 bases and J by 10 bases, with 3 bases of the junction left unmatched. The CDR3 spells CASRETGGAFF. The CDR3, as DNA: TGTGCCAGCAGGGAGACAGGGGGAGCTTTCTTT.

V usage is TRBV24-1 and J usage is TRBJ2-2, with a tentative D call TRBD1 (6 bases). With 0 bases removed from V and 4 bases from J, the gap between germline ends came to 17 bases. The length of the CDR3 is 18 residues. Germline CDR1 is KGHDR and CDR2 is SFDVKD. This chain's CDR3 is CATSDLTHRVSGTGELFF. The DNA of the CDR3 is TGTGCCACCAGTGATTTGACCCACAGGGTTTCAGGCACCGGGGAGCTGTTTTTT.

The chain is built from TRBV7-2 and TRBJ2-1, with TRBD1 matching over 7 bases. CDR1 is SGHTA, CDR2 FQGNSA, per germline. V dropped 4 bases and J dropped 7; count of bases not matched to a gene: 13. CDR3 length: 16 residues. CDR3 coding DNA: TGTGCCAGCAGCTACCGTCCGGGACAGATGGGGAATGAGCAGTTCTTC. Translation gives CASSYRPGQMGNEQFF.

The chain's CDR3 is CASSLMRHPGNTGELFF. The DNA for the CDR3 is TGTGCCAGCAGCCTTATGCGACACCCAGGGAACACCGGGGAGCTGTTTTTT. This rearrangement joins TRBV7-2 to TRBJ2-2; D call uncertain. V was cut by 5 bases and J by 1 base, with 17 bases left in between. Germline values: CDR1 SGHTA, CDR2 FQGNSA. The CDR3 length is 17 residues.

The CDR3 DNA reads TGCAGCGTTATGACCGGAGCTAACTATGGCTACACCTTC. This codes for CSVMTGANYGYTF. This chain uses TRBV29-1 with TRBJ1-2; D call uncertain. Germline V CDR1 and CDR2: SQVTM, ANQGSEA. V was trimmed by 5 bases and J by 0 bases, leaving 10 bases between them. The CDR3 loop spans 13 amino acids.

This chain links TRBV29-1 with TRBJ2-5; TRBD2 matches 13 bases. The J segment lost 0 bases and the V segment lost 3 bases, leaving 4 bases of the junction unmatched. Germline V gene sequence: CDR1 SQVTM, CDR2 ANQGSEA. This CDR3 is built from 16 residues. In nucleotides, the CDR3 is TGCAGCGTTGATGAGACTAGCGGGGGGTACCAAGAGACCCAGTACTTC. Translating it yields CSVDETSGGYQETQYF.

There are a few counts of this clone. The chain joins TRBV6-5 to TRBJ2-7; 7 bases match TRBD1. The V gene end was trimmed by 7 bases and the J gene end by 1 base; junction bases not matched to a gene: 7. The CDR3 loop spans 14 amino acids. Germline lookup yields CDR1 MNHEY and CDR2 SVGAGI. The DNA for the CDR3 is TGTGCCAGCACCGAAGGGGGCAGGTCCTACGAGCAGTACGTC. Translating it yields CASTEGGRSYEQYV.

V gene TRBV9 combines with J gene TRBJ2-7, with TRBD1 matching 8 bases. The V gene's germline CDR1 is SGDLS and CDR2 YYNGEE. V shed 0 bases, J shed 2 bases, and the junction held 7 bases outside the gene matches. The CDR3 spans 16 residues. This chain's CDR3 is CASSVAVGTGTYEQYF. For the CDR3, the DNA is TGTGCCAGCAGCGTAGCTGTAGGGACAGGCACCTACGAGCAGTACTTC.

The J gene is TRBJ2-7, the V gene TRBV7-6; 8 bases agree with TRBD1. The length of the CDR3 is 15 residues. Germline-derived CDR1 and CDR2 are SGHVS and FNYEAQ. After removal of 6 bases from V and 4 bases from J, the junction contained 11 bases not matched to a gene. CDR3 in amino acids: CASSSGQGPGYEQYF. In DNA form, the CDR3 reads TGTGCCAGCAGTAGCGGACAGGGCCCGGGGTACGAGCAGTACTTC.

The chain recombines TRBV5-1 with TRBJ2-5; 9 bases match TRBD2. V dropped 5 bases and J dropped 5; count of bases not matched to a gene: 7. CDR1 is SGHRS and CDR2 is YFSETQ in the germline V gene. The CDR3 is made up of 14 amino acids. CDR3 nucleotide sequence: TGCGCCAGCAGTCGAGCGGGGGGCTGGGAGACCCAGTACTTC. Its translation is CASSRAGGWETQYF.

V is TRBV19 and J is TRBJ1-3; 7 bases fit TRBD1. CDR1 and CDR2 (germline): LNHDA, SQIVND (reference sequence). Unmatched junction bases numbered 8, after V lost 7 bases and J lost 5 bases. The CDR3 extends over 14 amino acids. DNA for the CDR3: TGTGCCAGTACCATGACAGGGAATCGAAACACCATATATTTT. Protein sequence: CASTMTGNRNTIYF. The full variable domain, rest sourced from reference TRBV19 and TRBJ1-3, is DGGITQSPKYLFRKEGQNVTLSCEQNLNHDAMYWYRQDPGQGLRLIYYSQIVNDFQKGDIAEGYSVSREKKESFPLTVTSAQKNPTAFYLCASTMTGNRNTIYFGEGSWLTVV.

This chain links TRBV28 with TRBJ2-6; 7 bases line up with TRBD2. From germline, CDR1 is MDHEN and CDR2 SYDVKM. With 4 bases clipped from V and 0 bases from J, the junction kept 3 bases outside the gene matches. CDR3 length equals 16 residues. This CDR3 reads CASSSGRGSGANVLTF. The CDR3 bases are TGTGCCAGCAGTTCAGGGAGGGGCTCTGGGGCCAACGTCCTGACTTTC.

The chain's CDR3 is CASSIGGTVYGYTF. The CDR3 region has the DNA TGTGCCAGCAGCATAGGGGGGACAGTCTATGGCTACACCTTC. The V call is TRBV7-9, the J call TRBJ1-2; the match to TRBD1 covers 7 bases. Germline loops: CDR1 SEHNR, CDR2 FQNEAQ (reference sequence). This CDR3 has 14 residues. V lost 5 bases, J lost 4 bases, and 7 bases stayed unmatched.

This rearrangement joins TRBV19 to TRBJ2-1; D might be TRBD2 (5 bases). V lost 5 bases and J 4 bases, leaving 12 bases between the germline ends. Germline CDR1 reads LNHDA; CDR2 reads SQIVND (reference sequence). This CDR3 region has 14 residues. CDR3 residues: CASSPSRDYNEQFF. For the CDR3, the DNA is TGTGCCAGTAGTCCTAGCCGAGATTACAATGAGCAGTTCTTC.

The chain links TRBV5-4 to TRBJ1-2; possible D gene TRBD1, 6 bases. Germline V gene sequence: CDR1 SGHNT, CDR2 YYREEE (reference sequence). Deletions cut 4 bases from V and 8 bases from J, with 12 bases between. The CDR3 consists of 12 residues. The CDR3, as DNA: TGTGCCAGCAGCCCAGAAGGGGGAGGCTACACCTTC. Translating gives CASSPEGGGYTF.